A selection of T cell receptor beta chains follows, all from one sample in a study of shared clonotypes between healthy human individuals. TCRdb keeps only in-frame clones here, not all; method: immunoSEQ multiplex PCR. The data show around 480,000 clones, with about three quarters seen just once and around an eighth held by the top ten. The sequenced material came from PBMCs. Receptors were obtained from a woman between 40 and 55 years old in good health. Some clones in this sample may be carry-over from other donors' samples. Each CDR3 is given with its conserved first and last residue. D genes are given only for firm matches. Clone size is shown for a subset of rows, as once, few, many or a class of expanded clone.

D gene: .
V gene: TRBV29-1
clone size: .
J gene: TRBJ2-7
CDR3 DNA: TGCAGCGTTGAGCTGAGCTCCTACGAGCAGTACTTC
CDR3 protein: CSVELSSYEQYF

D gene: TRBD1
V gene: TRBV30
clone size: once
J gene: TRBJ1-5
CDR3 DNA: TGTGCCTGCCAGCGTGGAGAGGGGGCGAGCAATCAGCCCCAGCATTTT
CDR3 protein: CACQRGEGASNQPQHF

D gene: .
V gene: TRBV6-6
clone size: .
J gene: TRBJ2-7
CDR3 DNA: TGTGCCAGCACGGGGCGTAACTACGAGCAGTACTTC
CDR3 protein: CASTGRNYEQYF

D gene: TRBD2
V gene: TRBV6-6
clone size: .
J gene: TRBJ2-2
CDR3 DNA: TGTGCCAGCAGCTCGGCTGGGCTAGCGGGGGCCGGGGAGCTGTTTTTT
CDR3 protein: CASSSAGLAGAGELFF

D gene: .
V gene: TRBV7-6
clone size: .
J gene: TRBJ1-1
CDR3 DNA: TGTGCCAGCAGCTTAGCGGAGGGAGCTGAAGCTTTCTTT
CDR3 protein: CASSLAEGAEAFF

D gene: .
V gene: TRBV11-2
clone size: .
J gene: TRBJ2-5
CDR3 DNA: TGTGCCAGCAGCTTAAGCCGGGGCCCCGGAGGAGAGACCCAGTACTTC
CDR3 protein: CASSLSRGPGGETQYF

D gene: .
V gene: TRBV5-1
clone size: .
J gene: TRBJ2-3
CDR3 DNA: TGCGCCAGCAGCTACGGACAAGGAGGCACAGATACGCAGTATTTT
CDR3 protein: CASSYGQGGTDTQYF

D gene: TRBD2
V gene: TRBV5-1
clone size: many
J gene: TRBJ2-1
CDR3 DNA: TGCGCCAGCAGCACTGTAGCGGGGACCATTAATGAGCAGTTCTTC
CDR3 protein: CASSTVAGTINEQFF

D gene: .
V gene: TRBV7-7
clone size: .
J gene: TRBJ2-5
CDR3 DNA: TGTGCTAGCAGCCAAGGGAACAGGGCCAAACAAGAGACCCAGTACTTC
CDR3 protein: CASSQGNRAKQETQYF

D gene: .
V gene: TRBV7-9
clone size: .
J gene: TRBJ2-1
CDR3 DNA: TGTGCCAGCAGCGCCTCACCCAATGAGCAGTTCTTC
CDR3 protein: CASSASPNEQFF

D gene: TRBD2
V gene: TRBV28
clone size: .
J gene: TRBJ2-7
CDR3 DNA: TGTGCCAGCAGTAACCCGGGACTAGCGGGACTGCAGTACTTC
CDR3 protein: CASSNPGLAGLQYF

D gene: TRBD1
V gene: TRBV27
clone size: .
J gene: TRBJ2-7
CDR3 DNA: TGTGCCAGCAGTGTCCGACAGGGGTACGAGCAGTACTTC
CDR3 protein: CASSVRQGYEQYF

D gene: .
V gene: TRBV7-8
clone size: .
J gene: TRBJ2-2
CDR3 DNA: TGTGCCAGCAGCCCCCCTGGGGGAGCTGGGAACACCGGGGAGCTGTTTTTT
CDR3 protein: CASSPPGGAGNTGELFF

D gene: .
V gene: TRBV27
clone size: many
J gene: TRBJ1-2
CDR3 DNA: TGTGCCAGCAAAGGGGTGGCGCCGTGGGGTGGCTACACCTTC
CDR3 protein: CASKGVAPWGGYTF

D gene: .
V gene: TRBV4-3
clone size: .
J gene: TRBJ2-1
CDR3 DNA: TGCGCCAGCAGCCACGAGACTAGTAGGTGGCAGTTCTTC
CDR3 protein: CASSHETSRWQFF

D gene: .
V gene: TRBV5-4
clone size: .
J gene: TRBJ2-1
CDR3 DNA: TGTGCCAGCAGCTTCCTTTTTACTGTCGGCAATGAGCAGTTCTTC
CDR3 protein: CASSFLFTVGNEQFF

D gene: .
V gene: TRBV19
clone size: once
J gene: TRBJ1-5
CDR3 DNA: TGTGCCAGTAGTGCCCCCCGACTCAATCAGCCCCAGCATTTT
CDR3 protein: CASSAPRLNQPQHF

D gene: .
V gene: TRBV19
clone size: .
J gene: TRBJ2-5
CDR3 DNA: TGTGCCAGCAGCCGAGTAGGGGGGAGGGAGGAGACCCAGTACTTC
CDR3 protein: CASSRVGGREETQYF

D gene: TRBD2
V gene: TRBV11-2
clone size: once
J gene: TRBJ2-7
CDR3 DNA: TGTGCCAGCAGCTTAGATATGCCTAGCGGGCTTTACGAGCAGTACTTC
CDR3 protein: CASSLDMPSGLYEQYF

D gene: .
V gene: TRBV5-1
clone size: .
J gene: TRBJ2-2
CDR3 DNA: TGCGCCAGCAGCAACCGTGGGACGAACACCGGGGAGCTGTTTTTT
CDR3 protein: CASSNRGTNTGELFF

D gene: .
V gene: TRBV18
clone size: few
J gene: TRBJ2-2
CDR3 DNA: TGTGCCAGCTCACCCCCTAGCGTGAACACCGGGGAGCTGTTTTTT
CDR3 protein: CASSPPSVNTGELFF

D gene: TRBD1
V gene: TRBV19
clone size: .
J gene: TRBJ1-2
CDR3 DNA: TGTGCCAGTAGTATTCCCCGGACAGGGGCGCATAACTATGGCTACACCTTC
CDR3 protein: CASSIPRTGAHNYGYTF

D gene: .
V gene: TRBV6-1
clone size: .
J gene: TRBJ2-7
CDR3 DNA: TGTGCCAGCAGTGAAGGGACAGATTCCTACGAGCAGTACTTC
CDR3 protein: CASSEGTDSYEQYF

D gene: .
V gene: TRBV6-5
clone size: .
J gene: TRBJ2-5
CDR3 DNA: TGTGCCAGCAGTCCCCCCGGGACTGAGACCCAGTACTTC
CDR3 protein: CASSPPGTETQYF

D gene: TRBD1
V gene: TRBV5-1
clone size: .
J gene: TRBJ2-3
CDR3 DNA: TGCGCCAGCAGCGGGGGACAGGCAGGGGGAACGCAGTATTTT
CDR3 protein: CASSGGQAGGTQYF

D gene: .
V gene: TRBV14
clone size: .
J gene: TRBJ2-6
CDR3 DNA: TGTGCCAGCAGCCCCCGGACCAGGAGCTCTGGGGCCAACGTCCTGACTTTC
CDR3 protein: CASSPRTRSSGANVLTF

D gene: .
V gene: TRBV7-2
clone size: .
J gene: TRBJ1-2
CDR3 DNA: TGTGCCAGCAGCGAGACAGATTGGGATTTCTATGGCTACACCTTC
CDR3 protein: CASSETDWDFYGYTF

D gene: .
V gene: TRBV2
clone size: .
J gene: TRBJ1-1
CDR3 DNA: TGTGCAGGCACGGGGTACACTGAAGCTTTCTTT
CDR3 protein: CAGTGYTEAFF

D gene: TRBD1
V gene: TRBV14
clone size: .
J gene: TRBJ1-2
CDR3 DNA: TGTGCCAGCAGCCAAGACCAGAACAGGGGATATGGCTACACCTTC
CDR3 protein: CASSQDQNRGYGYTF

D gene: TRBD1
V gene: TRBV6-6
clone size: .
J gene: TRBJ1-1
CDR3 DNA: TGTGCCAGCAGTGAGAGGGACAGGGCTTACACTGAAGCTTTCTTT
CDR3 protein: CASSERDRAYTEAFF

D gene: .
V gene: TRBV30
clone size: few
J gene: TRBJ2-7
CDR3 DNA: TGTGCCTGGAGTGTACAAGCGGAGCAGTACTTC
CDR3 protein: CAWSVQAEQYF

D gene: TRBD2
V gene: TRBV5-1
clone size: few
J gene: TRBJ2-3
CDR3 DNA: TGCGCCAGCAGCTTTGCGGGACTAGCGGGAGTAAGTGGCACAGATACGCAGTATTTT
CDR3 protein: CASSFAGLAGVSGTDTQYF

D gene: TRBD2
V gene: TRBV27
clone size: .
J gene: TRBJ2-1
CDR3 DNA: TGTGCCAGCAGTTTATCGCCCAGCGGGAGTTACAATGAGCAGTTCTTC
CDR3 protein: CASSLSPSGSYNEQFF

D gene: .
V gene: TRBV30
clone size: .
J gene: TRBJ2-7
CDR3 DNA: TGTGCCTGGACAGGGGGGAGTGGCGGGATTGAACTCTACGAGCAGTACTTC
CDR3 protein: CAWTGGSGGIELYEQYF

D gene: .
V gene: TRBV7-9
clone size: .
J gene: TRBJ2-1
CDR3 DNA: TGTGCCAGCAGCTTGACCACTGGCGAAGGGGACAATGAGCAGTTCTTC
CDR3 protein: CASSLTTGEGDNEQFF

D gene: TRBD1
V gene: TRBV27
clone size: .
J gene: TRBJ2-1
CDR3 DNA: TGTGCCAGCAGTCAGTACAGGGGCGACAATGAGCAGTTCTTC
CDR3 protein: CASSQYRGDNEQFF

D gene: .
V gene: TRBV30
clone size: .
J gene: TRBJ2-7
CDR3 DNA: TGTGCCTGGAGTGTTTTATACGAGCAGTACTTC
CDR3 protein: CAWSVLYEQYF

D gene: .
V gene: TRBV19
clone size: once
J gene: TRBJ2-2
CDR3 DNA: TGTGCCAGTAGTACCCAGGGATTCACCGGGGAGCTGTTTTTT
CDR3 protein: CASSTQGFTGELFF

D gene: .
V gene: TRBV2
clone size: .
J gene: TRBJ2-1
CDR3 DNA: TGTGCCAGAGGTGCGGGACAGAGGTACAATGAGCAGTTCTTC
CDR3 protein: CARGAGQRYNEQFF

D gene: .
V gene: TRBV27
clone size: once
J gene: TRBJ2-2
CDR3 DNA: TGTGCCAGCAGACCACATTATGCCGGGGAGCTGTTTTTT
CDR3 protein: CASRPHYAGELFF

D gene: .
V gene: TRBV11-2
clone size: many
J gene: TRBJ1-3
CDR3 DNA: TGTGCCAGCAGCCGCACCAGGGGAGACACCATATATTTT
CDR3 protein: CASSRTRGDTIYF

D gene: .
V gene: TRBV27
clone size: few
J gene: TRBJ1-1
CDR3 DNA: TGTGCCAGCGCCACAGGGTCGTACACTGAAGCTTTCTTT
CDR3 protein: CASATGSYTEAFF

D gene: .
V gene: TRBV7-2
clone size: .
J gene: TRBJ2-5
CDR3 DNA: TGTGCCAGCAGCTTATCGTCGGCGGAGACCCAGTACTTC
CDR3 protein: CASSLSSAETQYF

D gene: .
V gene: TRBV10-3
clone size: .
J gene: TRBJ2-5
CDR3 DNA: TGTGCCATCAGTGTTTTGGGAGACAAACAAGAGACCCAGTACTTC
CDR3 protein: CAISVLGDKQETQYF

D gene: .
V gene: TRBV19
clone size: .
J gene: TRBJ1-2
CDR3 DNA: TGTGCCAGTAGTACCCGGGAGAATCATGGCTACACCTTC
CDR3 protein: CASSTRENHGYTF

D gene: TRBD2
V gene: TRBV19
clone size: .
J gene: TRBJ2-1
CDR3 DNA: TGTGCCAGTAGGAAGACAAGGGGACTAGCGGGGATCTCCTACAATGAGCAGTTCTTC
CDR3 protein: CASRKTRGLAGISYNEQFF

D gene: TRBD1
V gene: TRBV19
clone size: few
J gene: TRBJ1-5
CDR3 DNA: TGTGCCAGTAGTACCACAGGGGGATTTCAGCCCCAGCATTTT
CDR3 protein: CASSTTGGFQPQHF

D gene: TRBD2
V gene: TRBV5-1
clone size: .
J gene: TRBJ2-1
CDR3 DNA: TGCGCCAGCAGCTTGGTTAGCGGGGACTACAATGAGCAGTTCTTC
CDR3 protein: CASSLVSGDYNEQFF

D gene: TRBD1
V gene: TRBV6-5
clone size: .
J gene: TRBJ2-5
CDR3 DNA: TGTGCCAGCAGTTGGGACAGGGAAGAGACCCAGTACTTC
CDR3 protein: CASSWDREETQYF

D gene: TRBD2
V gene: TRBV27
clone size: once
J gene: TRBJ2-7
CDR3 DNA: TGTGCCAGCAGTCCGGGAGGATACGAGCAGTACTTC
CDR3 protein: CASSPGGYEQYF

D gene: TRBD2
V gene: TRBV28
clone size: .
J gene: TRBJ2-2
CDR3 DNA: TGTGCCAGCAGGAGTAGCGGGAGGGGGACCGGGGAGCTGTTTTTT
CDR3 protein: CASRSSGRGTGELFF

D gene: TRBD1
V gene: TRBV7-8
clone size: .
J gene: TRBJ1-1
CDR3 DNA: TGTGCCAGCAGCATCCGGCCAGGGGGCGCAAGGAACACTGAAGCTTTCTTT
CDR3 protein: CASSIRPGGARNTEAFF

D gene: TRBD1
V gene: TRBV18
clone size: .
J gene: TRBJ2-5
CDR3 DNA: TGTGCCAGCTCAATCCGGACAGGCAACGGGGAGACCCAGTACTTC
CDR3 protein: CASSIRTGNGETQYF

D gene: .
V gene: TRBV4-1
clone size: .
J gene: TRBJ2-3
CDR3 DNA: TGCGCCAGCAGCCCGCTCGCTAGCGACGGCACAGATACGCAGTATTTT
CDR3 protein: CASSPLASDGTDTQYF

D gene: .
V gene: TRBV5-6
clone size: few
J gene: TRBJ1-3
CDR3 DNA: TGTGCCAGCAGCCGCCCTGGACAGGGAAACACCATATATTTT
CDR3 protein: CASSRPGQGNTIYF

D gene: .
V gene: TRBV18
clone size: .
J gene: TRBJ1-2
CDR3 DNA: TGTGCCAGCTCATTTGGGCCCAGAGCTAACTATGGCTACACCTTC
CDR3 protein: CASSFGPRANYGYTF

D gene: .
V gene: TRBV15
clone size: .
J gene: TRBJ2-5
CDR3 DNA: TGTGCCACCAGCAGTGATACCGGGACAAAGGAGACCCAGTACTTC
CDR3 protein: CATSSDTGTKETQYF

D gene: .
V gene: TRBV7-9
clone size: .
J gene: TRBJ1-6
CDR3 DNA: TGTGCCAGCAGCTTAAGGGATGCCAATTCACCCCTCCACTTT
CDR3 protein: CASSLRDANSPLHF